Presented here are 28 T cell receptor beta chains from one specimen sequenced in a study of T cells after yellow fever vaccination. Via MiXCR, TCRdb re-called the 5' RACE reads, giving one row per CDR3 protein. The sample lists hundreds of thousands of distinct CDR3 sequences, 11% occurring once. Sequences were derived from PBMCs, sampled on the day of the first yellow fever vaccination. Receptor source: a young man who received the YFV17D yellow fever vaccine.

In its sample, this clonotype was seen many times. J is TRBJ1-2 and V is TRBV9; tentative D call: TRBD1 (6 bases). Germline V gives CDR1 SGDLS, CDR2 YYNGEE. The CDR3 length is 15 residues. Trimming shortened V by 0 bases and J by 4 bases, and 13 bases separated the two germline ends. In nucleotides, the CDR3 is TGTGCCAGCAGCGTAGCGGGGGGCCCTACCTATGGCTACACCTTC. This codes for CASSVAGGPTYGYTF.

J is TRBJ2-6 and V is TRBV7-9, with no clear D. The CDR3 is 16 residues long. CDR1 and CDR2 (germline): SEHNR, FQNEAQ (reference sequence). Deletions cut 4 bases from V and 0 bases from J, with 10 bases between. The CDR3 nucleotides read TGTGCCAGCAGCTCCCGGTGGCTCTCTGGGGCCAACGTCCTGACTTTC. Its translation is CASSSRWLSGANVLTF.

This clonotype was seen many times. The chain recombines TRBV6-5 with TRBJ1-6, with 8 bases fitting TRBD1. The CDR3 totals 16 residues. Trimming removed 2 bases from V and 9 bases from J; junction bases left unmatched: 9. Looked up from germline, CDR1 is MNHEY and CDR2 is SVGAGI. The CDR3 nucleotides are TGTGCCAGCAGTTACACCGGACAGGGCGATGGTTCACCCCTCCACTTT. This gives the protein CASSYTGQGDGSPLHF.

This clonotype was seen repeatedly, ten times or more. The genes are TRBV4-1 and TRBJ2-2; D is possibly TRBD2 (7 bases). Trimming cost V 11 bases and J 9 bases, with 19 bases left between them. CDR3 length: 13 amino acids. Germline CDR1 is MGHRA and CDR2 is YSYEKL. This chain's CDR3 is CAFGGPGGRELFF. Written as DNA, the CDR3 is TGCGCCTTCGGGGGGCCTGGGGGTAGGGAGCTGTTTTTT.

The CDR3 DNA reads as TGTGCCAGCAGCCAAAGTGGGAACACTGAAGCTTTCTTT. It translates to CASSQSGNTEAFF. The chain carries TRBV6-1 and TRBJ1-1; D gene ambiguous. Germline V gene lookup returns CDR1 MNHNS and CDR2 SASEGT. Trimming removed 6 bases at V and 1 base at J, with 9 bases between. The length of the CDR3 is 13 residues.

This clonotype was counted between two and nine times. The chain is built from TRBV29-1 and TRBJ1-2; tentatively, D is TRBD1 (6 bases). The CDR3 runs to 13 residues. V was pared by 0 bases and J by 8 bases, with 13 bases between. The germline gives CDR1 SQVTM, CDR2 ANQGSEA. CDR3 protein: CSVEDHGTKGYTF. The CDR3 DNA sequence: TGCAGCGTTGAAGATCACGGGACAAAAGGCTACACCTTC.

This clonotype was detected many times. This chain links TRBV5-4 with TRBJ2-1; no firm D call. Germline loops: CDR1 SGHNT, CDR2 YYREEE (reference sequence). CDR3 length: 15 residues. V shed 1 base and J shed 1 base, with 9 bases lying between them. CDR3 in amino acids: CASSLMTSSYNEQFF. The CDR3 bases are TGTGCCAGCAGCTTGATGACGAGTTCCTACAATGAGCAGTTCTTC.

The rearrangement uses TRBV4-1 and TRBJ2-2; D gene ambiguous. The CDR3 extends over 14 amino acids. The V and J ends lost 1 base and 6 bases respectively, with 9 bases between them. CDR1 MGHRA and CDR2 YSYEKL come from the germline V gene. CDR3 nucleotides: TGCGCCAGCAGCCAAGCGGCAAACCCCGGGGAGCTGTTTTTT. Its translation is CASSQAANPGELFF.

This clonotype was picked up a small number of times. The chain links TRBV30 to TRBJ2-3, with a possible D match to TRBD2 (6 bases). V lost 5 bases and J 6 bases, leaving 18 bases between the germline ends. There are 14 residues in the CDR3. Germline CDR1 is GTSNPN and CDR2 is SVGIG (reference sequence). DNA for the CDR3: TGTGCCTGGGGGGGGACGGTACGGCAGGATACGCAGTATTTT. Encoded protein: CAWGGTVRQDTQYF.

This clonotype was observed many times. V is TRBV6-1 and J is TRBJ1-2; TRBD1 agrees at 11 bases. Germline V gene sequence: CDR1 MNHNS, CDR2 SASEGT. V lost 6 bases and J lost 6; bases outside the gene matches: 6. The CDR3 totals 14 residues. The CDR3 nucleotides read TGTGCCAGCAGATCCGGACAGGGGGCGGATGGCTACACCTTC. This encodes CASRSGQGADGYTF.

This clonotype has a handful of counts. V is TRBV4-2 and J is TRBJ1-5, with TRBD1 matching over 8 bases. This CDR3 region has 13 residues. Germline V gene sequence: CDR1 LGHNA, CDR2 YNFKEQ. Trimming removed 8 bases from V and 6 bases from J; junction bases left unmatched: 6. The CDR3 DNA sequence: TGTGCCAGCGGACAGGGTTCCGGTCAGCCCCAGCATTTT. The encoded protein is CASGQGSGQPQHF.

The CDR3 nucleotides read TGCGCCAGCAGCTTCCGGGACAGGGGGCTCGTGGACACCGGGGAGCTGTTTTTT. This translates into CASSFRDRGLVDTGELFF. The chain combines TRBV5-1 with TRBJ2-2; 12 nucleotides agree with TRBD1. J lost 3 bases, V lost 2 bases, and 8 bases had no gene match. The CDR3 contains 18 residues. CDR1 and CDR2 (germline): SGHRS, YFSETQ.

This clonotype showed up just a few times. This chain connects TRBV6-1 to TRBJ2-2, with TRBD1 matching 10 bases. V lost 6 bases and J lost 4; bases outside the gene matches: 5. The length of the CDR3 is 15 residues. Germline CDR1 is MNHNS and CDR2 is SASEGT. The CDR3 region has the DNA TGTGCCAGCAGGCCCTGGACAGGGGGCACCGGGGAGCTGTTTTTT. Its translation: CASRPWTGGTGELFF.

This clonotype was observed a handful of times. This CDR3 reads CSARAVDAGNTIYF. DNA of the CDR3: TGCAGTGCCCGCGCAGTAGACGCTGGAAACACCATATATTTT. The J gene is TRBJ1-3, the V gene TRBV20-1; D ambiguous. From germline, CDR1 is DFQATT and CDR2 SNEGSKA (reference sequence). The ends were cut back, 6 bases at V and 2 bases at J, with 14 bases in the middle. This CDR3 is 14 amino acids long.

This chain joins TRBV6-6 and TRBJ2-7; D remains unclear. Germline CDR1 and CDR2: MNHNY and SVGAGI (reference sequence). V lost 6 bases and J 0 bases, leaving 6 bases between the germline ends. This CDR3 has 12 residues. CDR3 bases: TGTGCCAGCAGCGGGCCCTCCTACGAGCAGTACGTC. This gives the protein CASSGPSYEQYV.

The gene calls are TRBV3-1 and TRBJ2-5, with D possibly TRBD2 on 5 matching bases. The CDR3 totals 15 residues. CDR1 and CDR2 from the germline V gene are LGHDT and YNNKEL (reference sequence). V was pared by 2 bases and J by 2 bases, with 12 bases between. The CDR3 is CASSQFSGLQETQYF. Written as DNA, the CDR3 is TGTGCCAGCAGCCAATTCTCGGGGTTACAAGAGACCCAGTACTTC.

CDR3 loop: CASSLWEGMNTEAFF. The CDR3 region has the DNA TGCGCCAGCAGCCTTTGGGAGGGGATGAACACTGAAGCTTTCTTT. The V call is TRBV4-1, the J call TRBJ1-1; a weak D match, TRBD1 (5 bases). The V and J ends lost 4 bases and 0 bases respectively, with 12 bases between them. Germline-derived CDR1 and CDR2 are MGHRA and YSYEKL. The CDR3 is 15 amino acids.

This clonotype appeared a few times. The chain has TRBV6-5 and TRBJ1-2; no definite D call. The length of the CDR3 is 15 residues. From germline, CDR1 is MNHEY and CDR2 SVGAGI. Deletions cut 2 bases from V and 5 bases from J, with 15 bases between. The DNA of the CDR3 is TGTGCCAGCAGTTACGGCGGGGAAGCGCGGTATGGCTACACCTTC. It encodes CASSYGGEARYGYTF.

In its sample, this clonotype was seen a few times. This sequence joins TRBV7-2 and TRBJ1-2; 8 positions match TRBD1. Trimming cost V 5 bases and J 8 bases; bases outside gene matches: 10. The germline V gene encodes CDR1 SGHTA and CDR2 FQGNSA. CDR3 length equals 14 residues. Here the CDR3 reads CASSHDRGLMGYTF. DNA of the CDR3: TGTGCCAGCAGCCACGACAGGGGCTTAATGGGCTACACCTTC. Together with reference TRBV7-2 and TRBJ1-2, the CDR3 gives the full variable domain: GAGVSQSPSNKVTEKGKDVELRCDPISGHTALYWYRQSLGQGLEFLIYFQGNSAPDKSGLPSDRFSAERTGGSVSTLTIQRTQQEDSAVYLCASSHDRGLMGYTFGSGTRLTVV.

CDR3 in DNA: TGTGCCAGCTCAGAGGCGACTACCTACAATGAGCAGTTCTTC. It yields the protein CASSEATTYNEQFF. The chain uses TRBV18 and TRBJ2-1, with a weak D call TRBD2 (5 bases). The V end was cut by 5 bases, the J end by 2 bases, with 10 bases between. This CDR3 has 14 residues. CDR1 is KGHSH and CDR2 is LQKENI in the germline V gene.

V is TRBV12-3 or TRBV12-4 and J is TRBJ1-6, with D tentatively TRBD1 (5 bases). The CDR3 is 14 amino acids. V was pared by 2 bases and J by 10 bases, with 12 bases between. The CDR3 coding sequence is TGTGCCAGCAGTTTACGCCAGGGAGCCTCACCCCTCCACTTT. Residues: CASSLRQGASPLHF.

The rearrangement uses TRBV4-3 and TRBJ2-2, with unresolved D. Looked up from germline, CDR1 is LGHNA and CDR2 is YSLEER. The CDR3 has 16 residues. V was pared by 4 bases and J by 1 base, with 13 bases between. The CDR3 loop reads CASSLSMRRNTGELFF. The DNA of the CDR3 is TGCGCCAGCAGCCTTTCCATGAGGCGGAACACCGGGGAGCTGTTTTTT.

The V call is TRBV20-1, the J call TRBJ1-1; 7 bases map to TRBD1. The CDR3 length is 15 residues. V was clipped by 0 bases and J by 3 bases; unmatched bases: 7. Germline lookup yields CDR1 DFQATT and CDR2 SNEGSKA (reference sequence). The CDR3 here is CSARDRAGGHTEAFF. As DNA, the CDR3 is TGCAGTGCTAGAGATAGGGCAGGGGGGCACACTGAAGCTTTCTTT.

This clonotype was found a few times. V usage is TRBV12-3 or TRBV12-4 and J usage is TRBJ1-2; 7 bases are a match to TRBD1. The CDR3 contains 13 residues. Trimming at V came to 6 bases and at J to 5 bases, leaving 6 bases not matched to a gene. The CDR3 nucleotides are TGTGCCAGCAGCCGGACAGGCTCATATGGCTACACCTTC. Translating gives CASSRTGSYGYTF.

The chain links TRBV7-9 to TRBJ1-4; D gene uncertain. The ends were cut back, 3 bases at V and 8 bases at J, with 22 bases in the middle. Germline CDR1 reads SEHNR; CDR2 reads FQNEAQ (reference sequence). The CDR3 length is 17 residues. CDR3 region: CASSFSQRAPFGEKLFF. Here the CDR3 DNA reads TGTGCCAGCAGCTTTAGCCAAAGGGCGCCGTTTGGCGAAAAACTGTTTTTT.

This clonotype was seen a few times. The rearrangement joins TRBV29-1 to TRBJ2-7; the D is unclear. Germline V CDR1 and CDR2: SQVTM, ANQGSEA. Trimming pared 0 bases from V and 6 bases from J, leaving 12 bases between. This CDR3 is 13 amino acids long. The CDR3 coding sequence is TGCAGCGTTGAAGATCGTGCCGGGTCCGAGCAGTACTTC. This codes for CSVEDRAGSEQYF.

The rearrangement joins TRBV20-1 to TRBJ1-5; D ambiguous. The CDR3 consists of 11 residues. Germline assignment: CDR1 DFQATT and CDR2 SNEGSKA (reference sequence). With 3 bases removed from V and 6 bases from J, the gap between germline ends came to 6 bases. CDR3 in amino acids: CSASRGQPQHF. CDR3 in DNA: TGCAGTGCTAGTCGGGGTCAGCCCCAGCATTTT.

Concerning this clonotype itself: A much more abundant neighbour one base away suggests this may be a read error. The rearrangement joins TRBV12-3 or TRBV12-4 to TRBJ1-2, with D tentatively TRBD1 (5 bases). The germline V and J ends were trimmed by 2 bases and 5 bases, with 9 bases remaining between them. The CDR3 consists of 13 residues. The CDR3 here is CASSLWQGYGYTF. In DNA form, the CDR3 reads TGTGCCAGCAGTTTATGGCAGGGTTATGGCTACACCTTC.